This T cell receptor (beta chain) emerged from a study of T cell repertoires in cytomegalovirus infection (dated by TCRdb to the late 2010s). In terms of the full investigation: Alongside well-studied HLA-B-restricted epitopes, the peptide stimulations were aimed at recently identified HLA-C-restricted CMV epitopes, whose presentation resists viral immunomodulation. Because public TCR beta signatures pointed to carriage of CMV infection together with the matching HLA type, the HLA type of each donor mattered for the analysis.

A few counts support this clonotype. There is no known antigen for this receptor. No clone much larger than this one lies a single base away; base qualities are absent. Its CDR3 holds 16 amino acids, cysteine through phenylalanine. Just the 48-base CDR3 DNA is kept, in frame starting at base 1. V is pared back by 4 bases and J by 4 bases, with 19 bases lying between the germline termini. Taken from the germline V gene (reference sequence), the CDR1 and CDR2 loops are SEHNR and FQNEAQ. Summary of the overall study and its limitations: Carriers of CMV infection plus the relevant HLA type were discriminated by the cumulative frequency of public TCR beta family members in the study cohort and in an independent 352-donor cohort. The ex vivo response was dominated by HLA-C-restricted CMV-specific TCR beta clonotypes, which also provided the single most frequent clonotype in two of eight donors.

The run used an Illumina HiSeq 1500. Using fastp trimming at Q25 and MiXCR clonotype assembly, TCRdb reanalyzed the public sequencing data and kept in-frame beta chains. Entries that share a CDR3 protein sequence are merged under the most common genes and DNA. The sample has around 430,000 distinct CDR3 sequences on record, roughly 46% of them singletons. The biggest ten clones account for about 39% of the sample. Sample treatment or condition, as interpreted from the label and publication: in vitro stimulation with specific CMV peptide epitopes to enrich CMV-specific T cells. The sequencing used cultured PBMCs, collected from culture after CMV antigen stimulation. The V and J genes are TRBV7-9 and TRBJ2-5; the D gene is possibly TRBD1 or TRBD2, with 5 bases matching each. The receptor was derived from a human donor in good health (CMV status not recorded). Some clones in this sample may be carry-over from other donors' samples. The CDR3 here reads CASSSSVRGDLETQYF. The bases are TGTGCCAGCAGCTCCTCAGTGAGGGGAGACCTAGAGACCCAGTACTTC.